One T cell receptor (beta chain) is described in this entry. The data stem from a study of T-cell memory formation after mild COVID-19. TCRdb reanalysed the 5' RACE reads using MiXCR and keeps one entry per CDR3 protein. The sample has hundreds of thousands of distinct CDR3 sequences; less than 25% are singletons. Looked up from germline, CDR1 is LGHDT and CDR2 is YNNKEL (reference sequence). V was pared by 0 bases and J by 2 bases, with 3 bases of the junction left unmatched. The CDR3 runs to 15 residues. The J gene is TRBJ1-1, the V gene TRBV3-1; TRBD1 matches 7 bases. The sequenced sample was PBMCs or a T cell subset sorted from them (not recorded which). The sequence came from an adult woman who had mild COVID-19 (a few samples of this study predate the infection). Cell type and time point are not known. In DNA form, the CDR3 reads TGTGCCAGCAGCCAAGAAAGGGGGCGCAACACTGAAGCTTTCTTT. Translated: CASSQERGRNTEAFF.